This TCR beta chain was retrieved from a study of shared clonotypes between healthy human individuals. As for the study in general: The donor pool was made up of a couple of women and three men aged 18 to 49. Researchers assigned three CD4 naive, three CD4 memory, two CD8 naive and one CD8 memory plate to each donor.

CD45RO+ cells plus CCR7-negative CD45RA+ TemRA cells formed CD8 memory. Per the authors' pipeline: From ImmunoSEQ came sequences covering only the junction and carrying no quality scores, so filtering differed. Assay used: immunoSEQ multiplex PCR; TCRdb lists only in-frame clones, some missing. V and J calls and clone size follow that table, whereas D and trimming were derived from the DNA. The table shows approximately 640,000 clones, with about nine tenths occurring only once. The sequencing sample was made of memory CD8+ T cells from PBMCs. Sample subset: CD45RO+ cells pooled with CCR7-negative TemRA cells. This receptor was taken from a man aged 18 to 30 in good health. Some clones in this sample may be carry-over from other donors' samples.

The CDR3 loop reads CASSARIRGNTEAFF. In DNA, the CDR3 is TGTGCCAGCAGCGCCCGAATCAGGGGGAACACTGAAGCTTTCTTT. The V call is TRBV13, the J call TRBJ1-1; D possibly corresponds to TRBD1 (6 bases). Germline lookup yields CDR1 PRHDT and CDR2 FYEKMQ (reference sequence). The CDR3 runs 15 residues. Trimming pared 5 bases from V and 1 base from J, leaving 14 bases between. Supplemented by reference TRBV13 and TRBJ1-1, the full variable domain reads AAGVIQSPRHLIKEKRETATLKCYPIPRHDTVYWYQQGPGQDPQFLISFYEKMQSDKGSIPDRFSAQQFSDYHSELNMSSLELGDSALYFCASSARIRGNTEAFFGQGTRLTVV.